The 16 T cell receptor beta chains given below trace back to one sample, sequenced in a study of cytomegalovirus exposure and HLA in healthy donors. The PCR ran on 60 Vbeta and 13 Jbeta primers. This table comes from immunoSEQ multiplex PCR, and its TCRdb copy is limited to in-frame clones, with some not included. This repertoire shows about 210,000 clones, about nine tenths found once; its top ten account for 0.9% to 1.2%. The sample comprised PBMCs. The receptors come from a boy aged 2 to 9 in good health and CMV-seronegative.

V and J are TRBV4-2 and TRBJ2-5; 15 bases align to TRBD2. CDR1 LGHNA and CDR2 YNFKEQ come from the germline V gene. This CDR3 contains 21 residues. Losses at the gene ends were 3 bases for V and 10 bases for J; bases not matched to a gene: 24. CDR3 sequence: CASSHPRTSGRASGSFEDQYF. In DNA form, the CDR3 reads TGTGCCAGCAGCCACCCCCGGACTAGCGGGAGGGCTTCGGGTAGTTTCGAGGACCAGTACTTC.

The CDR3 loop reads CASSFQGPGTGELFF. The CDR3 region has the DNA TGCGCCAGCAGCTTCCAGGGTCCCGGTACCGGGGAGCTGTTTTTT. The chain has TRBV5-1 and TRBJ2-2, with a tentative D call TRBD1 (5 bases). The CDR3 covers 15 residues. Germline values: CDR1 SGHRS, CDR2 YFSETQ. Trimming removed 2 bases from V and 5 bases from J, with 13 bases in between.

J is TRBJ2-5 and V is TRBV10-3; 7 bases fit TRBD2. This CDR3 region has 14 residues. Per germline, CDR1 ENHRY and CDR2 SYGVKD. V shed 6 bases and J 5 bases; nucleotides not matched to a gene: 9. The CDR3 here is CAISAQWEGETQYF. The CDR3, as DNA: TGTGCCATCAGCGCCCAGTGGGAGGGGGAGACCCAGTACTTC.

V is TRBV6-4 and J is TRBJ2-1; D is ambiguous. This CDR3 is 14 amino acids long. Between the trimmed V and J ends, which lost 0 bases and 7 bases, there was a span of 10 bases. The germline gives CDR1 MRHNA, CDR2 SNTAGT. Here the CDR3 DNA reads TGTGCCAGCAGTGACTCCCCTCTCTTGAATGAGCAGTTCTTC. This codes for CASSDSPLLNEQFF.

The chain has TRBV7-2 and TRBJ1-4; D gene unclear. Germline loops: CDR1 SGHTA, CDR2 FQGNSA. With 5 bases removed from V and 2 bases from J, the gap between germline ends came to 12 bases. This CDR3 is 15 amino acids long. CDR3 in amino acids: CASSDMVATNEKLFF. CDR3 in DNA: TGTGCCAGCAGCGACATGGTTGCCACTAATGAAAAACTGTTTTTT. The full variable domain, in which reference TRBV7-2 and TRBJ1-4 provide the parts outside the CDR3, is GAGVSQSPSNKVTEKGKDVELRCDPISGHTALYWYRQSLGQGLEFLIYFQGNSAPDKSGLPSDRFSAERTGGSVSTLTIQRTQQEDSAVYLCASSDMVATNEKLFFGSGTQLSVL.

V gene TRBV2 combines with J gene TRBJ2-7, with a possible D match to TRBD1 (5 bases). Germline V gene lookup returns CDR1 SNHLY and CDR2 FYNNEI. V gave up 6 bases and J gave up 3 bases, with 12 bases separating them. The CDR3 is 13 residues long. In DNA form, the CDR3 reads TGTGCCAGCAGGGATGACAGCGACTACGAGCAGTACTTC. This encodes CASRDDSDYEQYF.

The chain links TRBV28 to TRBJ2-1; D not certain. Trimming cost V 2 bases and J 7 bases, with 15 bases left between them. CDR3 length: 15 amino acids. Germline V gives CDR1 MDHEN, CDR2 SYDVKM. CDR3 in DNA: TGTGCCAGCAGTTTAGCCGATAGCTTGAGGAATGAGCAGTTCTTC. Protein sequence: CASSLADSLRNEQFF.

This chain uses TRBV2 with TRBJ2-7; 7 positions agree with TRBD2. The germline V gene encodes CDR1 SNHLY and CDR2 FYNNEI. V trimming: 8 bases; J trimming: 3 bases; junction bases outside the gene matches: 7. The CDR3 totals 13 residues. CDR3 bases: TGTGCCAGCCAGGAGGGCGGGGGCTACGAGCAGTACTTC. It codes for CASQEGGGYEQYF.

The V call is TRBV5-1, the J call TRBJ1-1, with D tentatively TRBD1 (5 bases). Per germline, CDR1 SGHRS and CDR2 YFSETQ. V was clipped by 0 bases and J by 3 bases, with 18 bases between them. The CDR3 length is 17 residues. The DNA of the CDR3 is TGCGCCAGCAGCTTGGGACGGGGGAACTGCCCCTACACTGAAGCTTTCTTT. It is translated as CASSLGRGNCPYTEAFF.

This chain connects TRBV19 to TRBJ1-5; possible D gene TRBD1, 5 bases. The length of the CDR3 is 15 residues. V lost 6 bases and J 4 bases, leaving 16 bases between the germline ends. Germline V gives CDR1 LNHDA, CDR2 SQIVND (reference sequence). The CDR3 sequence: CASSDTRTPNQPQHF. CDR3 nucleotides: TGTGCCAGTAGCGATACCAGGACACCTAATCAGCCCCAGCATTTT.

In its sample, this clone was seen once. CDR3 protein: CASSIRAGDYYEQYF. The CDR3 DNA sequence: TGTGCCAGTAGTATTAGGGCCGGGGACTACTACGAGCAGTACTTC. This chain uses TRBV19 with TRBJ2-7; TRBD2 matches 7 bases. Germline CDR1 is LNHDA and CDR2 is SQIVND (reference sequence). The CDR3 totals 15 residues. V lost 3 bases and J lost 3; bases outside the gene matches: 8.

Concerning this clone itself: Within the sample, other DNA sequences also encode this same CDR3. The chain links TRBV5-1 to TRBJ1-4, with D maybe TRBD1 (6 bases). This CDR3 has 15 amino acids. Germline CDR1 reads SGHRS; CDR2 reads YFSETQ. Trimming took 0 bases from V and 0 from J, leaving 6 bases between them. In DNA form, the CDR3 reads TGCGCCAGCAGCTTGGGGACAGCAACTAATGAAAAACTGTTTTTT. This codes for CASSLGTATNEKLFF.

This chain uses TRBV9 with TRBJ2-3, with D possibly being TRBD2 (7 bases). From germline, CDR1 is SGDLS and CDR2 YYNGEE. Trimming pared 4 bases from V and 5 bases from J, leaving 20 bases between. CDR3 size: 16 residues. The CDR3 loop reads CASSTFEMGGGDTQYF. The CDR3 nucleotides read TGTGCCAGCAGCACCTTCGAGATGGGAGGGGGAGATACGCAGTATTTT.

This chain connects TRBV7-2 to TRBJ2-1; 7 positions match TRBD2. Germline CDR1 is SGHTA and CDR2 is FQGNSA. Trimming cost V 4 bases and J 0 bases; bases outside gene matches: 3. CDR3 length: 15 amino acids. The CDR3 here is CASSSASGSYNEQFF. Written as DNA, the CDR3 is TGTGCCAGCAGCTCCGCTAGCGGCTCCTACAATGAGCAGTTCTTC.

The V and J genes are TRBV7-2 and TRBJ2-3; D perhaps matches TRBD1 (5 bases). The CDR3 runs 14 residues. The germline V and J ends were trimmed by 3 bases and 4 bases, with 11 bases remaining between them. Germline values: CDR1 SGHTA, CDR2 FQGNSA. The CDR3 DNA reads TGTGCCAGCAGCTTTACCAGGGTTGCAGATACGCAGTATTTT. Protein product: CASSFTRVADTQYF.

The rearrangement links TRBV2 to TRBJ1-1, with D possibly matching TRBD1 (5 bases). Between the trimmed V and J ends, which lost 8 bases and 0 bases, there was a span of 16 bases. Germline V gene data show CDR1 as SNHLY and CDR2 as FYNNEI. The CDR3 length is 15 residues. CDR3 sequence: CASGGVGLMNTEAFF. The CDR3 region has the DNA TGTGCCAGCGGGGGGGTGGGGCTGATGAACACTGAAGCTTTCTTT.